This T cell receptor beta chain was sequenced for a study of beta chain features in type 1 diabetes. Turning to the study itself: Comparable age, gender and cell yields were observed in patients relative to healthy donors. Study results and caveats: A moderate, significant TCRB CDR3 shortening appeared in type 1 diabetes across four CD4+ subsets. For patients and controls alike, PCR might favor shorter templates to the same degree. Fewer insertions but more deletions were seen at VDJ junctions in type 1 diabetes patients.

Trimming at V came to 0 bases and at J to 6 bases, leaving 9 bases not matched to a gene. The V gene's germline CDR1 is SGHRS and CDR2 YFSETQ. The CDR3 consists of 15 residues. Every isolated RNA sample was fully reverse transcribed, so sequencing captured expressed TCRB transcripts. The table came from immunoSEQ multiplex PCR; TCRdb's copy has only in-frame clones and leaves some out. The data show approximately 100,000 clones, 28% seen once. In its sample, this clone was seen a few times. What it binds is unknown. Sequenced: central memory CD4+ T cells from blood. The V call is TRBV5-1, the J call TRBJ2-7, with 7 bases fitting TRBD1. The clonotype comes from a young woman with type 1 diabetes. The CDR3 region has the DNA TGCGCCAGCAGCTTGGCCGGATTGGGGGACAGCGAGCAGTACTTC. Its protein is CASSLAGLGDSEQYF.